This TCR beta chain was recovered during a study of T cells in Graves' hyperthyroidism and ophthalmopathy. CDR1 and CDR2 (germline): DFQATT, SNEGSKA (reference sequence). This CDR3 region has 12 residues. The V gene lost 0 bases and the J gene lost 5 bases, with 7 bases spanning the gap. It was RNA transcripts that yielded the amplified TCR beta CDR3 regions. The TCR CDR3 first-round RT-PCR relied on the HTBI primer set. TCRdb ran MiXCR on the multiplex PCR reads and lists one entry per CDR3 protein. The sample has fewer than 25,000 distinct CDR3 sequences; approximately 49% are singletons. Input material: blood. The origin of this receptor is a woman between 35 and 50 years old with Graves' hyperthyroidism that later progressed to Graves' ophthalmopathy. The rearrangement uses TRBV20-1 and TRBJ2-5; D remains ambiguous. CDR3 protein: CSARDQMETQYF. In nucleotides, the CDR3 is TGCAGTGCTAGAGATCAGATGGAGACCCAGTACTTC.